This TCR beta chain originates from a study of spatial heterogeneity in lung cancer. Time point indicated: blood at routine non-recurrence follow-up after resection. This clonotype was counted many times. TCRdb reprocessed the 5' RACE reads via MiXCR and lists one record per CDR3 protein. The repertoire includes some 20,000 distinct CDR3 sequences, 9.2% of them detected once, and less than 25% sits in the top ten. V gave up 3 bases and J gave up 1 base; unmatched junction bases: 5. The CDR3 runs to 15 residues. CDR1 is SEHNR and CDR2 is FQNEAQ in the germline V gene (reference sequence). Sequences were derived from PBMCs, sampled at follow-up. The TCR originated in a male donor with early-stage non-small cell lung cancer. This chain links TRBV7-9 with TRBJ2-5, with 7 positions matching TRBD1. As DNA, the CDR3 is TGTGCCAGCAGCTTTGAGGGGGCAGTCCAAGAGACCCAGTACTTC. Translating it yields CASSFEGAVQETQYF.